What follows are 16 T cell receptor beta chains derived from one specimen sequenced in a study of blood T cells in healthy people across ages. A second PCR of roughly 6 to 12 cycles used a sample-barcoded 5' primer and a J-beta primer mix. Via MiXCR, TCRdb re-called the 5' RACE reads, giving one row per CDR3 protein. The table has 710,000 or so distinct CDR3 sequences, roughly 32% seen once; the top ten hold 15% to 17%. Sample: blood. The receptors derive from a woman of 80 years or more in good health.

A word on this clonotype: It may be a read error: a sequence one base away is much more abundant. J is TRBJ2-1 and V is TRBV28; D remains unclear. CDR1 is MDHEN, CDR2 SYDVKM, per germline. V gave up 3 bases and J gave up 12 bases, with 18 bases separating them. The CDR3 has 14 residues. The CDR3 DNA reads TGTGCCAGCAGTTTGCCCTTGCTGGCTACGGGGCAGTTCTTC. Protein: CASSLPLLATGQFF. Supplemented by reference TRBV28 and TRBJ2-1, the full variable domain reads DVKVTQSSRYLVKRTGEKVFLECVQDMDHENMFWYRQDPGLGLRLIYFSYDVKMKEKGDIPEGYSVSREKKERFSLILESASTNQTSMYLCASSLPLLATGQFFGPGTRLTVL.

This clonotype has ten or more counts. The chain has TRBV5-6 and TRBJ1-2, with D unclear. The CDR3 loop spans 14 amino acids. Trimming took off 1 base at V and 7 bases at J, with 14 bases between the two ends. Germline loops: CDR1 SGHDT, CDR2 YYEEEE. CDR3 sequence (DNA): TGTGCCAGCAGCTTGTATACCCAGTATGGTGGCTACACCTTC. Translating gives CASSLYTQYGGYTF.

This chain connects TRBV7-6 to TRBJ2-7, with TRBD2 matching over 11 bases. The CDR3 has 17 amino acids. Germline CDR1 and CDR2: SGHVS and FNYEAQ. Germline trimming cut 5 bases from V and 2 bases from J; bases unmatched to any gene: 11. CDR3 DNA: TGTGCCAGCAGCCGATTAACGACTAGCGGGGACACCTACGAGCAGTACTTC. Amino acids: CASSRLTTSGDTYEQYF.

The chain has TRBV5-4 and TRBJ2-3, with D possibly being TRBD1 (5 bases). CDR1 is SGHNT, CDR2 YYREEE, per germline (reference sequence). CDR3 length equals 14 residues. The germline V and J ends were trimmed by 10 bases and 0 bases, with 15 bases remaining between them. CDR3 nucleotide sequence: TGTGCCTTGGGCGGTGGGGCTAGCACAGATACGCAGTATTTT. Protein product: CALGGGASTDTQYF.

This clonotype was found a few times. The CDR3 DNA is TGCAGTGCTAAACGGCCGAGAAGGACTAGCGGGGGCTACTTCTCCTACAATGAGCAGTTCTTC. Translated: CSAKRPRRTSGGYFSYNEQFF. V is TRBV20-1 and J is TRBJ2-1; 13 nucleotides align to TRBD2. The CDR3 totals 21 residues. Germline V gives CDR1 DFQATT, CDR2 SNEGSKA (reference sequence). V gave up 4 bases and J gave up 0 bases; unmatched junction bases: 18.

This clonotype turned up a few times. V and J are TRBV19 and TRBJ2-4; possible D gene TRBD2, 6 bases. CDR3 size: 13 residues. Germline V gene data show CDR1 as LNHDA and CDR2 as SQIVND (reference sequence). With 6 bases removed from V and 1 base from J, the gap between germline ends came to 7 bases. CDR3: CASSGGAKNIQYF. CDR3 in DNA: TGTGCCAGTAGCGGGGGTGCCAAAAACATTCAGTACTTC.

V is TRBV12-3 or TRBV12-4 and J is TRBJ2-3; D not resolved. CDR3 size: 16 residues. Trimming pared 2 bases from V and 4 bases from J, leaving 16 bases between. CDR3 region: CASSLRAGVRADTQYF. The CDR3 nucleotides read TGTGCCAGCAGTTTAAGGGCAGGCGTCAGAGCAGATACGCAGTATTTT.

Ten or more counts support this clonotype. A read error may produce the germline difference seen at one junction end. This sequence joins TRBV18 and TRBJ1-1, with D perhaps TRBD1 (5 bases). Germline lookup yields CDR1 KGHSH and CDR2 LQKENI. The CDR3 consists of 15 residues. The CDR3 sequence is CASSPPVGANTEAFF. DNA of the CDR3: TGTGCAAGCTCACCACCGGTAGGGGCGAACACTGAAGCTTTCTTT.

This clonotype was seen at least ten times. Here the CDR3 reads CSATDGYEQYF. The CDR3 DNA reads TGCAGTGCTACCGACGGGTACGAGCAGTACTTC. The chain uses TRBV20-1 and TRBJ2-7; the D is unclear. This CDR3 spans 11 amino acids. The germline V gene has CDR1 DFQATT and CDR2 SNEGSKA (reference sequence). V was shortened by 4 bases and J by 4 bases, with 8 bases between the two germline ends.

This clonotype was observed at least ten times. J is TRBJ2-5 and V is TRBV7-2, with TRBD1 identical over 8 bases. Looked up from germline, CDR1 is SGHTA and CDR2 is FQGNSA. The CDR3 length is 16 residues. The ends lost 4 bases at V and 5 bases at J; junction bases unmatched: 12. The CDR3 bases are TGTGCCAGCAGCTCCGGCCAGGGGGCTGGGACGGAGACCCAGTACTTC. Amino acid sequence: CASSSGQGAGTETQYF. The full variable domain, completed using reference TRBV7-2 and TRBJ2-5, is GAGVSQSPSNKVTEKGKDVELRCDPISGHTALYWYRQSLGQGLEFLIYFQGNSAPDKSGLPSDRFSAERTGGSVSTLTIQRTQQEDSAVYLCASSSGQGAGTETQYFGPGTRLLVL.

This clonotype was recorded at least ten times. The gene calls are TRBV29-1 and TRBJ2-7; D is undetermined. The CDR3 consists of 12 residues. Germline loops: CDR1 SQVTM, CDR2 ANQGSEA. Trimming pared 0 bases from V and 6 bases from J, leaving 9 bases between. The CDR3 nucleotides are TGCAGCGTTGAAGATCGCGACCGCGAGCAGTACTTC. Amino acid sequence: CSVEDRDREQYF.

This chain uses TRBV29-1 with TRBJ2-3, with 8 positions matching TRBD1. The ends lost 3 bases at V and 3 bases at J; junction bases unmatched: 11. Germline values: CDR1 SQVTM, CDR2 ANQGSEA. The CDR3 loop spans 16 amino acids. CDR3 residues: CSVDKGAGGRTDTQYF. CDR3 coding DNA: TGCAGCGTTGATAAGGGCGCAGGGGGCCGGACAGATACGCAGTATTTT.

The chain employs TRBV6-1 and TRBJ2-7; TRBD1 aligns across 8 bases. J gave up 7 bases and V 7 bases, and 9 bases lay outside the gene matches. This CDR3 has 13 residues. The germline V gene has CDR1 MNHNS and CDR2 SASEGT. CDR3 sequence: CASTRGLYNEQYF. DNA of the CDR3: TGTGCCAGCACCAGGGGGCTCTACAATGAGCAGTACTTC.

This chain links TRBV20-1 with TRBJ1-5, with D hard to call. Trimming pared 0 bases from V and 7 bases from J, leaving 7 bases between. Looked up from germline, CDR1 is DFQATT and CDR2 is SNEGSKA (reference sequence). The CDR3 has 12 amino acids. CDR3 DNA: TGCAGTGCTAGAGATGCCCCGCAGCCCCAGCATTTT. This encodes CSARDAPQPQHF.

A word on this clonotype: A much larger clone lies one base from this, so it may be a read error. CDR3 nucleotide sequence: TGCAGTGCTAAGGGGGGCAGTACCTGCGAGCAGTACTTC. Translating it yields CSAKGGSTCEQYF. The rearrangement links TRBV20-1 to TRBJ2-7, with D perhaps assigned TRBD1 or TRBD2 (6 bases each). Germline lookup yields CDR1 DFQATT and CDR2 SNEGSKA (reference sequence). The CDR3 is 13 amino acids. V was shortened by 4 bases and J by 6 bases, with 16 bases between the two germline ends.

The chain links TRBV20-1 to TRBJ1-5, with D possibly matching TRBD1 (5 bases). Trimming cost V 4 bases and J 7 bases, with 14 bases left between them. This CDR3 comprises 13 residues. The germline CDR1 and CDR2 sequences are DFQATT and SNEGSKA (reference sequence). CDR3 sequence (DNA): TGCAGTGCTAATCAGGGCTGGGAACAGCCCCAGCATTTT. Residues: CSANQGWEQPQHF.